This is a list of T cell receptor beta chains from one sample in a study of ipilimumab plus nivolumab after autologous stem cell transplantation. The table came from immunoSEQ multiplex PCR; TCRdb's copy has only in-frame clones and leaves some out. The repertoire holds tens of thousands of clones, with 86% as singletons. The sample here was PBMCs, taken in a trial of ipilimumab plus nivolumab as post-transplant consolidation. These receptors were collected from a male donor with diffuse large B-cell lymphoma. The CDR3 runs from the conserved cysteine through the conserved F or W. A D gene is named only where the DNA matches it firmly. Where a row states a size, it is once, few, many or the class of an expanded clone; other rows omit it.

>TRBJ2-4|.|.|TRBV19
TGTGCCAGTAGCGATGACAGAGCCAAAAACATTCAGTACTTC
CASSDDRAKNIQYF
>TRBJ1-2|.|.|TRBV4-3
TGCGCCAGCAGCCAAGCTCGCGGGGGGCCCTATGGCTACACCTTC
CASSQARGGPYGYTF
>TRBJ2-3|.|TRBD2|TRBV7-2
TGTGCCAGCAGCTTGGGACTAGGAAGTGATACGCAGTATTTT
CASSLGLGSDTQYF
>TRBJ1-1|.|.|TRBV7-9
TGTGCCAGCAGCTTAACCTCTACAGAGAACACTGAAGCTTTCTTT
CASSLTSTENTEAFF
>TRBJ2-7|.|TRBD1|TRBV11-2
TGTGCCAGCTACCCGGGACAGGGGGCTGGAGAGCAGTACTTC
CASYPGQGAGEQYF
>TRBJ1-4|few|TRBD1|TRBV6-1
TGTGCCAGCAGTACAGGGGCAACTAATGAAAAACTGTTTTTT
CASSTGATNEKLFF
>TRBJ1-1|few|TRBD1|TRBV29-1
TGCAGCGTCTCCCGACAGGGGAGTGGCGAAGCTTTCTTT
CSVSRQGSGEAFF
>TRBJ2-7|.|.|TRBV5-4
TGTGCCAGCAGCTTTAACGGTGGGAAAGCCGAGCAGTACTTC
CASSFNGGKAEQYF
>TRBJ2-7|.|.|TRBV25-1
TGTGCCAGCAGTGAATTAGGGAAGGACGGCAAATACGAGCAGTACTTC
CASSELGKDGKYEQYF
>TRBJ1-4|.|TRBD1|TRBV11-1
TGTGCCAGCAGCCCAACAGGGGGCGCCTATGAAAAACTGTTTTTT
CASSPTGGAYEKLFF
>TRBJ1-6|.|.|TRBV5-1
TGCGCCAGCAGCTTGACGGGGCAGGGAAATAATTCACCCCTCCACTTT
CASSLTGQGNNSPLHF
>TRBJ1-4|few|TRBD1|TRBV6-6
TGTGCCAGCGGGGGGACAGTGGCTAATGAAAAACTGTTTTTT
CASGGTVANEKLFF
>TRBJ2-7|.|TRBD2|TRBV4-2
TGTGCCAGCAGCCAAGAATTGGTAGCGGGGGGTGCCCACGAGCAGTACTTC
CASSQELVAGGAHEQYF
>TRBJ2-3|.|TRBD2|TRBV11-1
TGTGCCAGCAGCTCCGTCGGACTAGCGTCGGGCACAGATACGCAGTATTTT
CASSSVGLASGTDTQYF
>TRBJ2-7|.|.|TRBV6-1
TGTGCCAGCTGCTACGAGCAGTACTTC
CASCYEQYF
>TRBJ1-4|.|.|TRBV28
TGTGCCAGCAGTAAAGGAGAAACTAATGAAAAACTGTTTTTT
CASSKGETNEKLFF
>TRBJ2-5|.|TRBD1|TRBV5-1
TGCGCCAGCAGCAGAGGACAGGGGCAAGAGACCCAGTACTTC
CASSRGQGQETQYF
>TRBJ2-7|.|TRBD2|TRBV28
TGTGCCAGCAGCTCACTAGCGGGGGGTGCCTACGAGCAGTACTTC
CASSSLAGGAYEQYF
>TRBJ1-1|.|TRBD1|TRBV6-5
TGTGCCAGCAGCCAGACAGGGGGTAAGGTTGAAGCTTTCTTT
CASSQTGGKVEAFF
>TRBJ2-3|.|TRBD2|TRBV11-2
TGTGCCAGCAGCCTTAGCGGGGGGGCTAGCACAGATACGCAGTATTTT
CASSLSGGASTDTQYF
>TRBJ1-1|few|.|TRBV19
TGTGCCAGTAGTTCCCGGGACACCTTAGTCACCATGAACACTGAAGCTTTCTTT
CASSSRDTLVTMNTEAFF
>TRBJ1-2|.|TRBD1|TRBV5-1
TGCGCCAGCAGCTCCCCCGACAGGGGCCAGGTAGAGGGCTACACCTTC
CASSSPDRGQVEGYTF
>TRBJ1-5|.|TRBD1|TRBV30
TGTGCCTACCAACAGGGGATTAATCAGCCCCAGCATTTT
CAYQQGINQPQHF
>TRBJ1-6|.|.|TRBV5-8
TGTGCCAGCAGCTTGGGGGGGGCAAGGGGTTCACCCCTCCACTTT
CASSLGGARGSPLHF
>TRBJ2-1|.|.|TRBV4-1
TGCGCCAGCAGCCAAGCTGATCGGCGAGTCAATGAGCAGTTCTTC
CASSQADRRVNEQFF
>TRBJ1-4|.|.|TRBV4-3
TGCGCCAGCAGCCAAGAGGGACACTGGGGATCTAATGAAAAACTGTTTTTT
CASSQEGHWGSNEKLFF
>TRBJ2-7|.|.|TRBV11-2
TGTGCCAGCAGGAGAAGGGAAGGCTTATCCTACGAGCAGTACTTC
CASRRREGLSYEQYF
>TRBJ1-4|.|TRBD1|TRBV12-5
TGTGCTAGTGGTTTGGCTCAAAAAGACACAGGGGTTGGGGAAAAACTGTTTTTT
CASGLAQKDTGVGEKLFF
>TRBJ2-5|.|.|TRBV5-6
TGTGCCAGCAGCCCCGGTGGGGAGACCCAGTACTTC
CASSPGGETQYF
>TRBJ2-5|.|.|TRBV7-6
TGTGCCAGCAGCTTAAACGTCCCGGGGGGCGGGGAGACCCAGTACTTC
CASSLNVPGGGETQYF
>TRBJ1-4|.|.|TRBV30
TGTGCCTGGAGTGTAGGGGTTGTGGGAGAAAAACTGTTTTTT
CAWSVGVVGEKLFF
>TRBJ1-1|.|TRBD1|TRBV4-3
TGCGCCAGCAGCCCCAGGGACAGGGGAATTAACACTGAAGCTTTCTTT
CASSPRDRGINTEAFF
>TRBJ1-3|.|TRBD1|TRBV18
TGTGCCAGCTCACCACAGGGGGCGCGTGGAAACACCATATATTTT
CASSPQGARGNTIYF
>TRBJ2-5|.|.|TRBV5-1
TGCGCCAGCAGCGCGGCCAGACAGGATCGAGAGACCCAGTACTTC
CASSAARQDRETQYF
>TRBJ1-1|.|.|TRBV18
TGTGCCAGCTCACCACGGAGCTCGAACACTGAAGCTTTCTTT
CASSPRSSNTEAFF
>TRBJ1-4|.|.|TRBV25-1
TGTGCCAGCACGGATGACACAACTAATGAAAAACTGTTTTTT
CASTDDTTNEKLFF
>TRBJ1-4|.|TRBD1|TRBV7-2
TGTGCCAGCACACGACAGGGGGGAACAACTAATGAAAAACTGTTTTTT
CASTRQGGTTNEKLFF
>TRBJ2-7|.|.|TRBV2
TGTGCCAGCAGTTTCAGGGAAAGCTACGAGCAGTACTTC
CASSFRESYEQYF
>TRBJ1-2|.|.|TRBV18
TGTGCCAGCTCGAGCGCACAGACCAATGGCTACACCTTC
CASSSAQTNGYTF
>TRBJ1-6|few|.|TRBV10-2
TGCGCCACCGAGACCGGGACGGAGACCTCAGCCCTCCACTTT
CATETGTETSALHF
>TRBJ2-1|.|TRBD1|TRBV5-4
TGTGCCAGCAGCTCAGCCGGGACAGGCTCCTACAATGAGCAGTTCTTC
CASSSAGTGSYNEQFF
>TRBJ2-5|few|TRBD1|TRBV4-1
TGCGCCAGCAGCCAGAACAGGGGCCAAGAGACCCAGTACTTC
CASSQNRGQETQYF
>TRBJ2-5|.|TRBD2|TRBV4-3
TGCGCCAGCAGCACGGGTTATTCGGGGGGTGGACAGACCCAGTACTTC
CASSTGYSGGGQTQYF
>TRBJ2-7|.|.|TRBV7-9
TGTGCCAGCAGCTTAGCGCGCCCGGGGTCCTACGAGCAGTACTTC
CASSLARPGSYEQYF
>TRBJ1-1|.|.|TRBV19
TGTGCCAGTAGTAGAGGGTCCGGCACTGAAGCTTTCTTT
CASSRGSGTEAFF
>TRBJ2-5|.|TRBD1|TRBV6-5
TGTGCCAGCACTGGGGGTGCAGGGGGTCAAGAGACCCAGTACTTC
CASTGGAGGQETQYF
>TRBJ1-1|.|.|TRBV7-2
TGTGCCAGCAGCCTCGAATTGAACACTGAAGCTTTCTTT
CASSLELNTEAFF
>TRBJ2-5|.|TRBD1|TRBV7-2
TGTGCCAGCAGCCCAGGACAGGGTGGAGAGACCCAGTACTTC
CASSPGQGGETQYF
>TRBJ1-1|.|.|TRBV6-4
TGTGCCAGCAGAGAATCGGGACTCATGAACACTGAAGCTTTCTTT
CASRESGLMNTEAFF
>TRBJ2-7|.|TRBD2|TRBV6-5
TGTGCCAGCAGTTACGGAGCGGGGGGGATATACGAGCAGTACTTC
CASSYGAGGIYEQYF
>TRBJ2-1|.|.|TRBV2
TGTGCCAGCAAAGGGCGGATCTACAATGAGCAGTTCTTC
CASKGRIYNEQFF
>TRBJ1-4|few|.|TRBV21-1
TGTGCCAGCCGTGCGGGGGCTCTCGGAAAACTGTTTTTT
CASRAGALGKLFF
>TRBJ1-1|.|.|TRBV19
TGTGCCAGTAGTGTAACAAAGGGTACTTACACTGAAGCTTTCTTT
CASSVTKGTYTEAFF